This T cell receptor beta chain was recorded in a study of CD8 T cells in ankylosing spondylitis. The CDR3 contains 13 residues. Germline CDR1 reads SNHLY; CDR2 reads FYNNEI. This clonotype was detected many times. A read error may produce the germline difference seen at one junction end. TCRdb re-analysed the 5' RACE reads in MiXCR, keeping a single row per CDR3 protein. The sample includes some 140,000 distinct CDR3 sequences, roughly 6.6% seen only once; the top ten take roughly 12%. The chain recombines TRBV2 with TRBJ2-1, with 7 bases aligning to TRBD1. The source is a female donor with ankylosing spondylitis or in good health (not recorded which). The sample taken for sequencing was blood, either unsorted or a sorted T cell fraction (not recorded which). The CDR3, as DNA: TGTGCCAGCAGTGAGGAAGCCGACCGGGACAGATCCTTC. Protein sequence: CASSEEADRDRSF.